These T cell receptor beta chains were read from a single sample in a study of Tregs in tolerant kidney transplant recipients. This table comes from immunoSEQ multiplex PCR, and its TCRdb copy is limited to in-frame clones, with some not included. Of around 70,000 clones detected, around 90% appear once; the ten largest clones hold about 10%. The source was CD8+ T cells from blood, collected before the transplant. The receptors were gathered from a human donor who received a combined kidney and bone marrow transplant. Each CDR3 is given with its conserved first and last residue. Fields, in order: J gene, CDR3 length, V gene, clone size, D gene, CDR3 protein, CDR3 DNA. D genes are given only for firm matches. Size values are once, few and many counts, or a class for expanded clones, and some rows have none.

j_call: TRBJ1-2
cdr3_length: 16
v_call: TRBV28
clone_size: once
d_call: .
cdr3_aa: CASSLDRDIGNYGYTF
cdr3_nt: TGTGCCAGCAGTTTGGACCGGGACATAGGCAATTATGGCTACACCTTC

j_call: TRBJ2-5
cdr3_length: 16
v_call: TRBV27
clone_size: once
d_call: TRBD2
cdr3_aa: CASRSGLAGVWETQYF
cdr3_nt: TGTGCCAGCAGATCGGGACTAGCGGGAGTTTGGGAGACCCAGTACTTC

j_call: TRBJ2-3
cdr3_length: 15
v_call: TRBV14
clone_size: .
d_call: .
cdr3_aa: CASSQVGGSTDTQYF
cdr3_nt: TGTGCCAGCAGCCAAGTCGGAGGGAGCACAGATACGCAGTATTTT

j_call: TRBJ1-2
cdr3_length: 16
v_call: TRBV4-1
clone_size: .
d_call: .
cdr3_aa: CASSQGGGVIRYGYTF
cdr3_nt: TGCGCCAGCAGCCAAGGAGGAGGGGTAATAAGGTATGGCTACACCTTC

j_call: TRBJ2-7
cdr3_length: 13
v_call: TRBV15
clone_size: .
d_call: .
cdr3_aa: CATSLQGGYEQYF
cdr3_nt: TGTGCCACCAGTTTACAGGGTGGGTACGAGCAGTACTTC

j_call: TRBJ1-1
cdr3_length: 13
v_call: TRBV30
clone_size: .
d_call: .
cdr3_aa: CAWSVLLNTEAFF
cdr3_nt: TGTGCCTGGAGTGTACTATTGAACACTGAAGCTTTCTTT

j_call: TRBJ2-1
cdr3_length: 15
v_call: TRBV28
clone_size: .
d_call: TRBD2
cdr3_aa: CASRGLAGSYNEQFF
cdr3_nt: TGTGCCAGCAGGGGACTAGCGGGGTCCTACAATGAGCAGTTCTTC

j_call: TRBJ2-1
cdr3_length: 14
v_call: TRBV18
clone_size: .
d_call: TRBD2
cdr3_aa: CASSPTGTSGEQFF
cdr3_nt: TGTGCCAGCTCACCCACCGGGACTAGCGGTGAGCAGTTCTTC

j_call: TRBJ2-5
cdr3_length: 16
v_call: TRBV19
clone_size: .
d_call: TRBD2
cdr3_aa: CASSIGTSGIQETQYF
cdr3_nt: TGTGCCAGTAGTATCGGGACTAGCGGGATCCAAGAGACCCAGTACTTC

j_call: TRBJ2-3
cdr3_length: 15
v_call: TRBV7-9
clone_size: .
d_call: TRBD2
cdr3_aa: CASSSLAGVTDTQYF
cdr3_nt: TGTGCCAGCAGCTCTCTAGCGGGAGTCACAGATACGCAGTATTTT

j_call: TRBJ2-5
cdr3_length: 13
v_call: TRBV9
clone_size: .
d_call: .
cdr3_aa: CASNLNSEETQYF
cdr3_nt: TGTGCCAGCAACTTGAATAGTGAAGAGACCCAGTACTTC

j_call: TRBJ2-6
cdr3_length: 12
v_call: TRBV7-9
clone_size: .
d_call: .
cdr3_aa: CGVYSGANVLTF
cdr3_nt: TGTGGTGTATACTCTGGGGCCAACGTCCTGACTTTC

j_call: TRBJ2-3
cdr3_length: 14
v_call: TRBV28
clone_size: .
d_call: .
cdr3_aa: CASRQPVTRNTQYF
cdr3_nt: TGTGCCAGCAGACAGCCGGTGACACGGAATACGCAGTATTTT

j_call: TRBJ1-2
cdr3_length: 15
v_call: TRBV19
clone_size: .
d_call: .
cdr3_aa: CASSIAARGNYGYTF
cdr3_nt: TGTGCCAGTAGTATAGCCGCCAGGGGAAACTATGGCTACACCTTC

j_call: TRBJ2-5
cdr3_length: 14
v_call: TRBV12-5
clone_size: .
d_call: TRBD2
cdr3_aa: CASGPSGSQETQYF
cdr3_nt: TGTGCTAGTGGGCCTAGCGGGAGCCAAGAGACCCAGTACTTC

j_call: TRBJ2-3
cdr3_length: 16
v_call: TRBV5-4
clone_size: .
d_call: TRBD2
cdr3_aa: CASSLGLAGGTDTQYF
cdr3_nt: TGTGCCAGCAGCTTGGGGCTAGCGGGGGGAACGGATACGCAGTATTTT

j_call: TRBJ1-6
cdr3_length: 14
v_call: TRBV10-3
clone_size: few
d_call: .
cdr3_aa: CAPSICSYNSPLHF
cdr3_nt: TGTGCCCCATCCATATGTTCCTATAATTCCCCCCTCCACTTT

j_call: TRBJ1-2
cdr3_length: 15
v_call: TRBV19
clone_size: .
d_call: .
cdr3_aa: CASSIDPAGGYGYTF
cdr3_nt: TGTGCCAGTAGTATAGATCCGGCCGGAGGCTATGGCTACACCTTC

j_call: TRBJ2-2
cdr3_length: 15
v_call: TRBV6-5
clone_size: .
d_call: TRBD1
cdr3_aa: CASTPGQLNTGELFF
cdr3_nt: TGTGCCAGCACCCCGGGACAGTTGAACACCGGGGAGCTGTTTTTT

j_call: TRBJ2-7
cdr3_length: 16
v_call: TRBV27
clone_size: once
d_call: .
cdr3_aa: CASSLLASSIGYEQYF
cdr3_nt: TGTGCCAGCAGTTTACTAGCTAGCTCCATCGGGTACGAGCAGTACTTC

j_call: TRBJ1-5
cdr3_length: 14
v_call: TRBV7-9
clone_size: few
d_call: TRBD1
cdr3_aa: CASSRQGSNQPQHF
cdr3_nt: TGTGCCAGCAGCCGACAGGGCAGCAATCAGCCCCAGCATTTT

j_call: TRBJ1-2
cdr3_length: 15
v_call: TRBV5-1
clone_size: .
d_call: .
cdr3_aa: CASSLRGQTNYGYTF
cdr3_nt: TGCGCCAGCAGCTTGCGTGGACAGACGAACTATGGCTACACCTTC

j_call: TRBJ2-7
cdr3_length: 16
v_call: TRBV4-3
clone_size: .
d_call: TRBD2
cdr3_aa: CASSQDRTSGNYEQYF
cdr3_nt: TGCGCCAGCAGCCAAGATCGGACTAGCGGGAACTACGAGCAGTACTTC

j_call: TRBJ2-1
cdr3_length: 13
v_call: TRBV9
clone_size: .
d_call: TRBD1
cdr3_aa: CASSIHRGNEQFF
cdr3_nt: TGTGCCAGCAGCATTCACAGGGGCAATGAGCAGTTCTTC

j_call: TRBJ2-1
cdr3_length: 14
v_call: TRBV25-1
clone_size: once
d_call: .
cdr3_aa: CASSDSTGYNEQFF
cdr3_nt: TGTGCCAGCAGTGACTCGACGGGATACAATGAGCAGTTCTTC

j_call: TRBJ2-5
cdr3_length: 16
v_call: TRBV5-1
clone_size: once
d_call: TRBD2
cdr3_aa: CASSQRAGGLQETQYF
cdr3_nt: TGCGCCAGCAGCCAAAGAGCGGGGGGCCTACAAGAGACCCAGTACTTC

j_call: TRBJ2-3
cdr3_length: 15
v_call: TRBV9
clone_size: few
d_call: .
cdr3_aa: CASSVGDTVRDTQYF
cdr3_nt: TGTGCCAGCAGCGTCGGGGACACAGTTAGAGATACGCAGTATTTT

j_call: TRBJ2-5
cdr3_length: 12
v_call: TRBV2
clone_size: .
d_call: .
cdr3_aa: CASSDSEETQYF
cdr3_nt: TGTGCCAGCTCTGACAGCGAAGAGACCCAGTACTTC

j_call: TRBJ1-1
cdr3_length: 13
v_call: TRBV5-6
clone_size: .
d_call: TRBD1
cdr3_aa: CASSLDRDTEAFF
cdr3_nt: TGTGCCAGCAGTTTGGACAGGGACACTGAAGCTTTCTTT

j_call: TRBJ2-1
cdr3_length: 12
v_call: TRBV4-3
clone_size: .
d_call: .
cdr3_aa: CASSLPGNEQFF
cdr3_nt: TGCGCCAGCAGTCTGCCGGGAAATGAGCAGTTCTTC

j_call: TRBJ2-1
cdr3_length: 16
v_call: TRBV21-1
clone_size: .
d_call: .
cdr3_aa: CASNNLHWSSYNEQFF
cdr3_nt: TGTGCCAGCAACAACCTACACTGGAGCTCCTACAATGAGCAGTTCTTC